Listed below are T cell receptor beta chains from one sample, sequenced in a study of technical replicates of blood from a handful of donors. TCRdb keeps only in-frame clones here, not all; method: immunoSEQ multiplex PCR. The table includes over 50,000 clones, more than 75% detected once. The source material was PBMCs. These receptors came from a human donor in good health. Some clones in this sample may be carry-over from other donors' samples. CDR3s leave out the opening cysteine and the closing phenylalanine or tryptophan. Each record gives: V gene, CDR3 protein.

V gene: TRBV25-1; CDR3 protein: ASSVRQSQEAF
V gene: TRBV11-2; CDR3 protein: ASSPLVGLRGTQETQY
V gene: TRBV30; CDR3 protein: AWSVRGLGNQPQH
V gene: TRBV29-1; CDR3 protein: SVVSGSQETQY
V gene: TRBV6-1; CDR3 protein: ASSEWKWGQGAMAF
V gene: TRBV6-4; CDR3 protein: ASRPGQGERGYT
V gene: TRBV7-2; CDR3 protein: ASSSGEGGWGKNIQY
V gene: TRBV30; CDR3 protein: AWTSGNYEQY
V gene: TRBV6-4; CDR3 protein: ASSDSNGAGGPVEQF
V gene: TRBV2; CDR3 protein: ASSETGAPGELF
V gene: TRBV2; CDR3 protein: ASSQHNLPGEVIHEQF
V gene: TRBV18; CDR3 protein: ASSPLAASTDTQY
V gene: TRBV9; CDR3 protein: ASSVGAGGPGYT
V gene: TRBV11-2; CDR3 protein: ASSPRIRGEAF
V gene: TRBV27; CDR3 protein: ASSYTGLAGGLYEQY
V gene: TRBV30; CDR3 protein: AWSVSNRATNSPLH
V gene: TRBV7-8; CDR3 protein: ASSLRRLAGGVEQF
V gene: TRBV27; CDR3 protein: ASSFSVRGPSVYEQY
V gene: TRBV15; CDR3 protein: ATSRYPGQGAYEQY
V gene: TRBV7-2; CDR3 protein: ASNPDGRGPQH
V gene: TRBV11-1; CDR3 protein: ASSLEMGQVPF
V gene: TRBV5-1; CDR3 protein: ASSLEGRGSGNTIY
V gene: TRBV5-1; CDR3 protein: ASSLVGGTLGEQF
V gene: TRBV5-4; CDR3 protein: ASSLGGSGTQY
V gene: TRBV9; CDR3 protein: ASSVEGPAPYNEQF
V gene: TRBV7-9; CDR3 protein: ASSLPGSGNTIY
V gene: TRBV7-2; CDR3 protein: ASSLAGGGTPWNEQF
V gene: TRBV11-3; CDR3 protein: ASRNTGSDTQY
V gene: TRBV19; CDR3 protein: ASTDRGRETQY
V gene: TRBV5-6; CDR3 protein: ASSLQTEAF
V gene: TRBV10-3; CDR3 protein: AISWTGGQETQY
V gene: TRBV29-1; CDR3 protein: SARGPNYGYT
V gene: TRBV7-6; CDR3 protein: ASSTGTYEQY
V gene: TRBV5-6; CDR3 protein: ASRVGQTVQETQY
V gene: TRBV7-3; CDR3 protein: ADPPAPSLRDSRGGEQY
V gene: TRBV27; CDR3 protein: ASSFAGPSYEQY
V gene: TRBV9; CDR3 protein: ASSVEAGGPIEQY
V gene: TRBV9; CDR3 protein: ASSVGTGGKNGYT
V gene: TRBV7-6; CDR3 protein: ASSSWTDQETQY
V gene: TRBV6-1; CDR3 protein: ASRDSYEQY
V gene: TRBV10-3; CDR3 protein: AISELDRGPGDYGYT
V gene: TRBV4-2; CDR3 protein: ASSLLRGGGLAGGATDTQY
V gene: TRBV7-9; CDR3 protein: ASSLSENGELF
V gene: TRBV5-1; CDR3 protein: ASSLDRGGQETQY
V gene: TRBV14; CDR3 protein: ASSHGVPGAEAF
V gene: TRBV15; CDR3 protein: ATSRLGGFGNTIY
V gene: TRBV7-6; CDR3 protein: ASSLVSAPNSYEQY
V gene: TRBV4-1; CDR3 protein: ASSLSARTSGGNNEQF
V gene: TRBV9; CDR3 protein: ASSVDNGPRGGYT
V gene: TRBV2; CDR3 protein: ASSDRYTEAF
V gene: TRBV7-6; CDR3 protein: ASSESETQY
V gene: TRBV9; CDR3 protein: ASSETGDTEAF
V gene: TRBV5-1; CDR3 protein: ASSFSAGGGYT